A single sample gave rise to the 10 T cell receptor beta chains below, sequenced in a study of CD8 T cells in Susac syndrome. RNA, at about 0.45 to 1 ug, was reverse transcribed with random hexamers. TCRdb re-analysed the immunoSEQ multiplex PCR reads in MiXCR, keeping a single row per CDR3 protein. Of about 110,000 distinct CDR3 sequences listed, 90% to 98% are singletons. The specimen sequenced was CD4+ T cells from PBMCs. These receptor sequences come from a human donor in good health.

The chain joins TRBV30 to TRBJ1-1; possible D gene TRBD1, 5 bases. The length of the CDR3 is 13 residues. Germline V gives CDR1 GTSNPN, CDR2 SVGIG (reference sequence). V lost 0 bases and J 1 base, leaving 6 bases between the germline ends. CDR3 region: CAWSVRGNTEAFF. CDR3 DNA: TGTGCCTGGAGTGTGAGGGGGAACACTGAAGCTTTCTTT.

Comment on this clonotype: Compared with germline, one end of the junction differs, possibly owing to a read error. The chain carries TRBV7-7 and TRBJ2-2; D not resolved. The CDR3 is 13 amino acids. Germline V lookup: CDR1 SSHAT, CDR2 FNYEAQ (reference sequence). This chain's CDR3 is CASSQDLAGELFF. CDR3 nucleotide sequence: TGTGCTAGCAGCCAAGACTTGGCGGGGGAGCTGTTTTTT.

The rearrangement joins TRBV7-8 to TRBJ2-2; no firm D call. V was clipped by 5 bases and J by 2 bases, with 9 bases between them. The CDR3 extends over 14 amino acids. The V gene's germline CDR1 is SGHVS and CDR2 FQNEAQ. The CDR3 DNA is TGTGCCAGCAGCCAAGAAACAAACACCGGGGAGCTGTTTTTT. Amino acid sequence: CASSQETNTGELFF.

CDR3 protein: CASSQGELALSEQYF. The CDR3 nucleotides read TGCGCCAGCAGCCAGGGGGAACTAGCACTTTCCGAGCAGTACTTC. The genes are TRBV4-1 and TRBJ2-7; tentative D call: TRBD2 (6 bases). Germline CDR1 is MGHRA and CDR2 is YSYEKL. The CDR3 loop spans 15 amino acids. Between the trimmed V and J ends, which lost 3 bases and 6 bases, there was a span of 18 bases.

The chain has TRBV20-1 and TRBJ2-6; tentative D call: TRBD1 (7 bases). V lost 6 bases to trimming and J lost 3 bases, with 21 bases between them. The germline gives CDR1 DFQATT, CDR2 SNEGSKA (reference sequence). The CDR3 covers 17 residues. CDR3 amino acids: CSAIGNRRGLGANVLTF. The CDR3 coding sequence is TGCAGTGCCATCGGTAACAGGAGGGGGCTTGGGGCCAACGTCCTGACTTTC.

In DNA, the CDR3 is TGTGCCACCGAAGGACTAGCGGGAGACGGGGAGCTGTTTTTT. Its protein product is CATEGLAGDGELFF. J is TRBJ2-2 and V is TRBV15, with TRBD2 identical over 13 bases. Per the germline V gene, CDR1 is LNHNV and CDR2 is YYDKDF (reference sequence). This CDR3 is 14 amino acids long. J lost 7 bases, V lost 8 bases, and 4 bases had no gene match. Full variable domain (outside the CDR3, taken from reference TRBV15 and TRBJ2-2): DAMVIQNPRYQVTQFGKPVTLSCSQTLNHNVMYWYQQKSSQAPKLLFHYYDKDFNNEADTPDNFQSRRPNTSFCFLDIRSPGLGDTAMYLCATEGLAGDGELFFGEGSRLTVL.

The chain has TRBV19 and TRBJ1-6; D not resolved. V lost 4 bases to trimming and J lost 7 bases, with 14 bases between them. Germline CDR1 is LNHDA and CDR2 is SQIVND (reference sequence). The CDR3 contains 15 residues. In nucleotides, the CDR3 is TGTGCCAGTAGTACTTCGGGGAGGATGAATTCACCCCTCCACTTT. It specifies CASSTSGRMNSPLHF.

The V gene is TRBV20-1, the J gene TRBJ2-3, with 7 bases that match TRBD1. This CDR3 contains 14 residues. Germline V lookup: CDR1 DFQATT, CDR2 SNEGSKA (reference sequence). V shed 6 bases, J shed 4 bases, and the junction held 10 bases outside the gene matches. The CDR3 bases are TGCAGTGCCCGGGACAGCCAGAGATCAGATACGCAGTATTTT. Amino acids: CSARDSQRSDTQYF.

The chain uses TRBV3-1 and TRBJ2-2; D is uncertain. V gave up 5 bases and J gave up 3 bases, with 7 bases separating them. CDR3 size: 13 residues. Germline assignment: CDR1 LGHDT and CDR2 YNNKEL (reference sequence). The CDR3 region has the DNA TGTGCCAGCAGCTACCCCTACACCGGGGAGCTGTTTTTT. This encodes CASSYPYTGELFF. Full variable domain (rest looked up from reference TRBV3-1 and TRBJ2-2): DTAVSQTPKYLVTQMGNDKSIKCEQNLGHDTMYWYKQDSKKFLKIMFSYNNKELIINETVPNRFSPKSPDKAHLNLHINSLELGDSAVYFCASSYPYTGELFFGEGSRLTVL.

V usage is TRBV6-2 or TRBV6-3 and J usage is TRBJ2-7, with D tentatively TRBD1 or TRBD2 (7 bases each). The germline V gene encodes CDR1 MNHEY and CDR2 SVGEGT. Trimming pared 8 bases from V and 4 bases from J, leaving 15 bases between. This CDR3 comprises 13 residues. CDR3 protein: CASATGRVYEQYF. In DNA form, the CDR3 reads TGTGCCAGCGCGACAGGGAGGGTATACGAGCAGTACTTC.